The 10 T cell receptor beta chains in this list originate from one sample, sequenced in a study of shared clonotypes between healthy human individuals. The naive CD8 population came from CD45RO-negative cells selected for CCR7, without terminally differentiated effector memory CD45RA+ cells. This table comes from immunoSEQ multiplex PCR, and its TCRdb copy is limited to in-frame clones, with some not included. The sample comprises some 2,000,000 clones, 85% to 95% of which are singletons, and 0.85% to 1.3% rests with the top ten. Sequencing input: naive CD8+ T cells sorted from blood. These receptors came from a man aged 18 to 29 in good health.

The chain combines TRBV10-2 with TRBJ1-3, with 9 bases matching TRBD1. The V and J ends lost 6 bases and 1 base, in that order; junction bases with no gene match: 1. This CDR3 is 14 amino acids long. Per germline, CDR1 WSHSY and CDR2 SAAADI. The CDR3 sequence: CASSGQGSGNTIYF. The CDR3 DNA reads TGCGCCAGCAGCGGACAGGGGTCTGGAAACACCATATATTTT.

The chain combines TRBV27 with TRBJ2-7; possibly TRBD2 for D (5 bases). The CDR3 contains 14 residues. CDR1 is MNHEY, CDR2 SMNVEV, per germline (reference sequence). V was shortened by 0 bases and J by 5 bases, with 11 bases between the two germline ends. CDR3 coding DNA: TGTGCCAGCAGTTTATCCCCACCCGGGGACGAGCAGTACTTC. Amino acid sequence: CASSLSPPGDEQYF.

The sample holds one count of this clone. J is TRBJ2-7 and V is TRBV5-1; D may be TRBD2 (5 bases). Germline V gives CDR1 SGHRS, CDR2 YFSETQ. The CDR3 runs to 14 residues. V was shortened by 4 bases and J by 4 bases, with 15 bases between the two germline ends. In DNA, the CDR3 is TGCGCCAGCAGCAAACTAGGACTGTTTTACGAGCAGTACTTC. Protein product: CASSKLGLFYEQYF. The whole variable domain, filled in from reference TRBV5-1 and TRBJ2-7, reads KAGVTQTPRYLIKTRGQQVTLSCSPISGHRSVSWYQQTPGQGLQFLFEYFSETQRNKGNFPGRFSGRQFSNSRSEMNVSTLELGDSALYLCASSKLGLFYEQYFGPGTRLTVT.

The genes are TRBV28 and TRBJ1-4; D might be TRBD1 (5 bases). This CDR3 contains 15 residues. Trimming removed 5 bases from V and 5 bases from J, with 15 bases in between. CDR1 and CDR2 from the germline V gene are MDHEN and SYDVKM. CDR3 sequence (DNA): TGTGCCAGCAGTCCTAGGGGCCAGGTGAATGAAAAACTGTTTTTT. Its protein is CASSPRGQVNEKLFF. Supplemented by reference TRBV28 and TRBJ1-4, the full variable domain reads DVKVTQSSRYLVKRTGEKVFLECVQDMDHENMFWYRQDPGLGLRLIYFSYDVKMKEKGDIPEGYSVSREKKERFSLILESASTNQTSMYLCASSPRGQVNEKLFFGSGTQLSVL.

This clone has a single count. Other DNA sequences from this sample encode an identical CDR3 as well. V gene TRBV9 combines with J gene TRBJ1-2, with D unresolved. The CDR3 has 13 amino acids. The V end was cut by 0 bases, the J end by 2 bases, with 5 bases between. The germline V gene has CDR1 SGDLS and CDR2 YYNGEE. The CDR3 DNA reads TGTGCCAGCAGCGTAGGTGGAAACTATGGCTACACCTTC. It yields the protein CASSVGGNYGYTF.

Concerning this clone: The same CDR3 can be traced to other DNA sequences in this sample. This sequence joins TRBV5-1 and TRBJ2-7; D is possibly TRBD1 (6 bases). This CDR3 is built from 13 residues. V was clipped by 4 bases and J by 4 bases, with 12 bases between them. The germline gives CDR1 SGHRS, CDR2 YFSETQ. The CDR3 region has the DNA TGCGCCAGCAGCGCCGGGACATTTTACGAGCAGTACTTC. Encoded protein: CASSAGTFYEQYF. Variable domain in full (rest from reference TRBV5-1 and TRBJ2-7): KAGVTQTPRYLIKTRGQQVTLSCSPISGHRSVSWYQQTPGQGLQFLFEYFSETQRNKGNFPGRFSGRQFSNSRSEMNVSTLELGDSALYLCASSAGTFYEQYFGPGTRLTVT.

The chain is built from TRBV5-6 and TRBJ1-2; a weak D match, TRBD1 (6 bases). Trimming took 5 bases from V and 4 from J, leaving 15 bases between them. This CDR3 region has 14 residues. CDR1 SGHDT and CDR2 YYEEEE come from the germline V gene. CDR3: CASRQTGSLYGYTF. CDR3 sequence (DNA): TGTGCCAGCAGGCAGACAGGCTCACTCTATGGCTACACCTTC. The whole variable domain, filled in from reference TRBV5-6 and TRBJ1-2, reads DAGVTQSPTHLIKTRGQQVTLRCSPKSGHDTVSWYQQALGQGPQFIFQYYEEEERQRGNFPDRFSGHQFPNYSSELNVNALLLGDSALYLCASRQTGSLYGYTFGSGTRLTVV.

This clone was detected once. This chain connects TRBV4-1 to TRBJ2-3; the match to TRBD1 covers 9 bases. Germline values: CDR1 MGHRA, CDR2 YSYEKL. This CDR3 has 13 amino acids. Trimming cost V 11 bases and J 3 bases; bases outside gene matches: 6. The CDR3 nucleotides read TGCGCCGCCGGGGACAGGGTGACAGATACGCAGTATTTT. It specifies CAAGDRVTDTQYF.

The chain uses TRBV6-5 and TRBJ1-2; 10 positions agree with TRBD1. This CDR3 contains 14 residues. Trimming removed 7 bases from V and 6 bases from J; junction bases left unmatched: 8. Per germline, CDR1 MNHEY and CDR2 SVGAGI. Here the CDR3 reads CASNPTGGLHGYTF. The CDR3 nucleotides are TGTGCCAGCAACCCGACAGGGGGCTTGCATGGCTACACCTTC.

CDR3 region: CASSQDRLAGRTGELFF. The CDR3 DNA reads as TGCGCCAGCAGCCAAGATAGGTTAGCGGGACGCACCGGGGAGCTGTTTTTT. This chain uses TRBV4-3 with TRBJ2-2; 8 bases line up with TRBD2. Unmatched junction bases numbered 7, after V lost 0 bases and J lost 4 bases. Germline V CDR1 and CDR2: LGHNA, YSLEER. CDR3 length: 17 amino acids.